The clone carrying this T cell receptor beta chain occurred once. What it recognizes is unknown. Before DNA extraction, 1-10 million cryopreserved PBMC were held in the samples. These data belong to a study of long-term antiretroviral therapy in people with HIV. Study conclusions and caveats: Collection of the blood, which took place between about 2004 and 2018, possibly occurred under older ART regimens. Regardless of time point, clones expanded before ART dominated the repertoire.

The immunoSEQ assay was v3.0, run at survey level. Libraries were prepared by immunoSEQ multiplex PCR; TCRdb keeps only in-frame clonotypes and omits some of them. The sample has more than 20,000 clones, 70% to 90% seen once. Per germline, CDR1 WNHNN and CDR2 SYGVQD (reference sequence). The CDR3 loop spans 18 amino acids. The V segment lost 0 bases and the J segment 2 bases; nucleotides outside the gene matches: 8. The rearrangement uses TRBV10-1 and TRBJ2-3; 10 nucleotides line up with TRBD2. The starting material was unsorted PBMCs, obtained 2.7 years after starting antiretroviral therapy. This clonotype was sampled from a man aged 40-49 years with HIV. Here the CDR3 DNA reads TGCGCCAGCAGTGAGTCGTCCTTCAGCGGGAGGGACACAGATACGCAGTATTTT. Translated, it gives CASSESSFSGRDTDTQYF.